This record concerns one T cell receptor beta chain sequence. Antigen specificity is unknown. Germline-derived CDR1 and CDR2 are MNHNS and SASEGT. V was clipped by 7 bases and J by 0 bases; unmatched bases: 6. The CDR3 loop spans 14 amino acids. TCR beta CDR3 regions were amplified from RNA. In the first-round RT-PCR of the TCR CDR3, the HTBI primer set was used. TCRdb re-derived calls from the multiplex PCR reads in MiXCR, one entry per CDR3 protein. The repertoire holds some 600,000 distinct CDR3 sequences, with approximately 14% as singletons. Each 10 ml fresh peripheral blood draw supplied the PBMCs. This sample was taken from a study of T cells in Graves' hyperthyroidism and ophthalmopathy. Study observations and caveats: Peripheral blood also featured most of the thyroid clonotypes expanded above 0.001. A model of 13 V-J features distinguished ophthalmopathy from stable hyperthyroidism.

This TCR was sampled from a woman younger than 45 with Graves' hyperthyroidism that later progressed to Graves' ophthalmopathy. The rearrangement uses TRBV6-1 and TRBJ2-7, with 7 nucleotides matching TRBD1. The specimen sequenced was blood. The CDR3 is CASMYRDSSYEQYF. CDR3 DNA: TGTGCCAGCATGTACCGGGACAGCTCCTACGAGCAGTACTTC.